These 27 T cell receptor beta chains were sequenced from one sample in a study of shared clonotypes between healthy human individuals. Method: immunoSEQ multiplex PCR; TCRdb's copy keeps in-frame clones and lacks some. The sample carries some 1 million clones, 65% to 80% recorded once. Sequencing used memory CD4+ T cells sorted from blood. Subset in this sample: CD45RA-negative fraction. The receptors stem from a young man in good health.

This chain joins TRBV2 and TRBJ2-7; weak D call: TRBD2 (6 bases). The CDR3 has 14 amino acids. Trimming took off 5 bases at V and 0 bases at J, with 11 bases between the two ends. The germline V gene has CDR1 SNHLY and CDR2 FYNNEI. This chain's CDR3 is CASSRTTSSYEQYF. The CDR3 DNA reads TGTGCCAGCAGTCGGACGACTAGCTCCTACGAGCAGTACTTC.

The chain is built from TRBV6-8 and TRBJ2-5; D gene uncertain. Trimming removed 9 bases from V and 3 bases from J, with 2 bases in between. The CDR3 totals 9 residues. CDR1 MNHGY and CDR2 SAAAGT come from the germline V gene. The CDR3: CAREETQYF. In DNA, the CDR3 is TGTGCCAGGGAAGAGACCCAGTACTTC.

The chain couples TRBV10-1 to TRBJ2-2; D unclear. In germline, CDR1 is WNHNN, CDR2 SYGVQD (reference sequence). V lost 5 bases to trimming and J lost 4 bases, with 20 bases between them. CDR3 length: 17 residues. Here the CDR3 reads CASSRFFELPCTGELFF. CDR3 DNA sequence: TGCGCCAGCAGTCGATTTTTCGAACTACCATGCACCGGGGAGCTGTTTTTT.

J is TRBJ2-3 and V is TRBV25-1; TRBD2 matches at 8 bases. This CDR3 has 15 residues. J gave up 5 bases and V 4 bases, and 8 bases lay outside the gene matches. Per the germline V gene, CDR1 is MGHDK and CDR2 is SYGVNS. The CDR3 DNA follows: TGTGCCAGCAGTGCGATTAGCGGGAACCGAGATACGCAGTATTTT. It codes for CASSAISGNRDTQYF.

The rearrangement links TRBV6-5 to TRBJ2-3; D is unresolved. This CDR3 region has 14 residues. Trimming took off 6 bases at V and 4 bases at J, with 14 bases between the two ends. Germline values: CDR1 MNHEY, CDR2 SVGAGI. CDR3 in DNA: TGTGCCAGCAGCCCCCTTCTTCGGGCAGATACGCAGTATTTT. Amino acids: CASSPLLRADTQYF.

The chain employs TRBV6-7 and TRBJ1-1; weak D call: TRBD1 (6 bases). TRBV6-7 qualifies as an ORF whose function is uncertain. Trimming took 6 bases from V and 1 from J, leaving 15 bases between them. CDR3 size: 15 residues. The CDR3, as DNA: TGTGCCAGCAGCCCCCGACAGGTAACGAACACTGAAGCTTTCTTT. This encodes CASSPRQVTNTEAFF.

As to this clone: This sample also contains other DNA sequences that code for the same CDR3. The chain employs TRBV9 and TRBJ2-5, with D unclear. This CDR3 is 13 amino acids long. Trimming cost V 0 bases and J 2 bases, with 5 bases left between them. Germline V gene lookup returns CDR1 SGDLS and CDR2 YYNGEE. CDR3 bases: TGTGCCAGCAGCGTAGCGGTGCAAGAGACCCAGTACTTC. This codes for CASSVAVQETQYF.

This clone was counted between two and nine times. The rearrangement links TRBV30 to TRBJ2-1, with D tentatively TRBD2 (6 bases). V lost 0 bases and J lost 15, with 18 bases in between. The CDR3 spans 13 residues. Germline loops: CDR1 GTSNPN, CDR2 SVGIG (reference sequence). The CDR3 here is CAWSVPSGRIAFF. Here the CDR3 DNA reads TGTGCCTGGAGTGTACCCAGCGGGCGCATCGCGTTCTTC.

This clone came up once. The chain uses TRBV6-5 and TRBJ2-5; the D gene is possibly TRBD2 (5 bases). Germline CDR1 and CDR2: MNHEY and SVGAGI. The CDR3 loop spans 14 amino acids. The V gene lost 2 bases and the J gene lost 4 bases, with 11 bases spanning the gap. DNA for the CDR3: TGTGCCAGCAGTTACGACGGAGGCCGAGAGACCCAGTACTTC. Protein product: CASSYDGGRETQYF.

The chain has TRBV28 and TRBJ2-7; TRBD2 might be the D (7 bases). CDR1 MDHEN and CDR2 SYDVKM come from the germline V gene. V lost 3 bases to trimming and J lost 5 bases, with 14 bases between them. This CDR3 region has 14 residues. CDR3 amino acids: CASSFGGLFNEQYF. In DNA form, the CDR3 reads TGTGCCAGCAGTTTCGGGGGGCTTTTCAACGAGCAGTACTTC.

This rearrangement joins TRBV30 to TRBJ2-5; maybe TRBD2 (5 bases). This CDR3 has 12 amino acids. Germline loops: CDR1 GTSNPN, CDR2 SVGIG (reference sequence). The V and J ends lost 8 bases and 6 bases respectively, with 16 bases between them. CDR3 residues: CARDGSGKTQYF. CDR3 bases: TGTGCCCGGGATGGCTCGGGGAAGACCCAGTACTTC.

At least ten counts were recorded for this clone. The genes are TRBV4-1 and TRBJ2-6; 8 nucleotides align to TRBD1. V lost 3 bases, J lost 0 bases, and 10 bases stayed unmatched. The CDR3 loop spans 19 amino acids. Per the germline V gene, CDR1 is MGHRA and CDR2 is YSYEKL. Here the CDR3 reads CASSQGLLGQGSGANVLTF. CDR3 bases: TGCGCCAGCAGCCAGGGATTACTCGGACAGGGCTCTGGGGCCAACGTCCTGACTTTC.

The rearrangement uses TRBV6-1 and TRBJ2-2; D gene ambiguous. Trimming removed 2 bases from V and 4 bases from J, with 5 bases in between. CDR3 length: 13 residues. CDR1 is MNHNS and CDR2 is SASEGT in the germline V gene. The CDR3 DNA reads TGTGCCAGCAGTGAACAAGCCACCGGGGAGCTGTTTTTT. Translated: CASSEQATGELFF.

CDR3 protein: CASSWDRGSAEAFF. Written as DNA, the CDR3 is TGTGCCAGCAGCTGGGACAGGGGGAGCGCTGAAGCTTTCTTT. The J gene is TRBJ1-1, the V gene TRBV5-6; TRBD1 matches at 11 bases. The CDR3 covers 14 residues. V gave up 3 bases and J gave up 6 bases; unmatched junction bases: 4. Germline CDR1 is SGHDT and CDR2 is YYEEEE.

The genes are TRBV7-2 and TRBJ2-7; TRBD1 might be the D (6 bases). V lost 1 base to trimming and J lost 6 bases, with 7 bases between them. Germline CDR1 and CDR2: SGHTA and FQGNSA. The CDR3 sequence is 12 residues long. CDR3 in DNA: TGTGCCAGCAGCTTAGTCAGGGGCGAGCAGTACTTC. Amino acid sequence: CASSLVRGEQYF. The complete variable domain, with remaining parts taken from reference TRBV7-2 and TRBJ2-7, reads GAGVSQSPSNKVTEKGKDVELRCDPISGHTALYWYRQSLGQGLEFLIYFQGNSAPDKSGLPSDRFSAERTGGSVSTLTIQRTQQEDSAVYLCASSLVRGEQYFGPGTRLTVT.

This clone appeared once. The chain combines TRBV4-1 with TRBJ1-6, with D possibly being TRBD1 (5 bases). Germline CDR1 and CDR2: MGHRA and YSYEKL. CDR3 size: 16 residues. V shed 4 bases and J shed 7 bases, with 17 bases lying between them. In DNA form, the CDR3 reads TGCGCCAGCAGCCTAAGGGGAGGGATGGGAAATTCACCCCTCCACTTT. Protein sequence: CASSLRGGMGNSPLHF.

This chain links TRBV4-3 with TRBJ2-3, with D perhaps TRBD2 (5 bases). V shed 2 bases and J shed 0 bases, with 15 bases lying between them. The CDR3 is made up of 17 amino acids. Looked up from germline, CDR1 is LGHNA and CDR2 is YSLEER. In DNA, the CDR3 is TGCGCCAGCAGCCAAAGGGTTCGGAGCGGTAGCACAGATACGCAGTATTTT. Translating it yields CASSQRVRSGSTDTQYF.

A remark on this clone: The same CDR3 arises from other DNA sequences in this sample as well. The chain combines TRBV18 with TRBJ1-1; D remains ambiguous. Germline lookup yields CDR1 KGHSH and CDR2 LQKENI. V dropped 1 base and J dropped 0 bases, with 3 bases sitting between them. The CDR3 is 13 residues long. The CDR3 bases are TGTGCCAGCTCACCACTAATGAACACTGAAGCTTTCTTT. Protein sequence: CASSPLMNTEAFF. The whole variable domain, remainder taken from reference TRBV18 and TRBJ1-1, is NAGVMQNPRHLVRRRGQEARLRCSPMKGHSHVYWYRQLPEEGLKFMVYLQKENIIDESGMPKERFSAEFPKEGPSILRIQQVVRGDSAAYFCASSPLMNTEAFFGQGTRLTVV.

The chain recombines TRBV11-3 with TRBJ2-2, with 7 bases that match TRBD2. The CDR3 length is 16 residues. The germline V gene has CDR1 SGHNT and CDR2 YENEEA. After removal of 2 bases from V and 7 bases from J, the junction contained 10 bases not matched to a gene. The CDR3 nucleotides are TGTGCCAGCAGCTTAAGTTACGGGACTATCCTCGGGGAGCTGTTTTTT. Translated, it gives CASSLSYGTILGELFF.

CDR3 nucleotide sequence: TGTGCCAGCAGCGTAACCGGGACCCAAGAAGCTTTCTTT. Protein: CASSVTGTQEAFF. The J gene is TRBJ1-1, the V gene TRBV9; possible D gene TRBD1, 5 bases. V lost 1 base and J lost 8, with 12 bases in between. The germline V gene has CDR1 SGDLS and CDR2 YYNGEE. The CDR3 runs 13 residues.

The sample holds many counts of this clone. This specimen includes other DNA sequences encoding the same CDR3. The chain recombines TRBV20-1 with TRBJ1-2; no definite D call. CDR1 and CDR2 (germline): DFQATT, SNEGSKA (reference sequence). Trimming shortened V by 3 bases and J by 8 bases, and 7 bases separated the two germline ends. The CDR3 is made up of 10 amino acids. The CDR3 sequence: CSASRSGYTF. DNA for the CDR3: TGCAGTGCTAGCCGGAGCGGCTACACCTTC.

The rearrangement links TRBV30 to TRBJ1-4; possible D gene TRBD1, 6 bases. CDR3 size: 16 residues. Germline loops: CDR1 GTSNPN, CDR2 SVGIG (reference sequence). Trimming removed 0 bases from V and 1 base from J, with 12 bases in between. In nucleotides, the CDR3 is TGTGCCTGGAGTGTAGGGGGGTCGGGAACTAATGAAAAACTGTTTTTT. This gives the protein CAWSVGGSGTNEKLFF.

This chain links TRBV7-2 with TRBJ1-4; 9 nucleotides agree with TRBD1. CDR3 length equals 15 residues. The germline gives CDR1 SGHTA, CDR2 FQGNSA. V shed 5 bases, J shed 6 bases, and the junction held 7 bases outside the gene matches. CDR3 region: CASSPQTGGYEKLFF. The CDR3 nucleotides are TGTGCCAGCAGCCCTCAGACAGGGGGATATGAAAAACTGTTTTTT.

The rearrangement links TRBV2 to TRBJ1-3; D remains ambiguous. The CDR3 sequence is 12 residues long. Trimming took off 8 bases at V and 2 bases at J, with 7 bases between the two ends. CDR1 is SNHLY and CDR2 is FYNNEI in the germline V gene. The DNA for the CDR3 is TGTGCCAGCGAGTCCCCTGGAAACACCATATATTTT. Its protein is CASESPGNTIYF.

The CDR3 DNA sequence: TGTGCCAGCAAGCGGGATCAGCCCCAGCATTTT. This codes for CASKRDQPQHF. The chain recombines TRBV7-2 with TRBJ1-5; D call uncertain. V dropped 7 bases and J dropped 5 bases, with 6 bases sitting between them. Germline V gene lookup returns CDR1 SGHTA and CDR2 FQGNSA. The CDR3 has 11 residues.

This clone has a handful of counts. The chain is built from TRBV19 and TRBJ2-2; 8 bases line up with TRBD2. The CDR3 has 14 residues. Per germline, CDR1 LNHDA and CDR2 SQIVND (reference sequence). Trimming took 5 bases from V and 9 from J; bases not matched to a gene: 8. The CDR3 protein is CASSLSGGARELFF. As DNA, the CDR3 is TGTGCCAGTAGTCTTTCGGGAGGGGCCAGGGAGCTGTTTTTT.

This chain uses TRBV9 with TRBJ2-2, with a possible D match to TRBD1 (6 bases). The CDR3 is 15 residues long. V gave up 3 bases and J gave up 7 bases, with 16 bases separating them. The germline V gene encodes CDR1 SGDLS and CDR2 YYNGEE. CDR3 bases: TGTGCCAGCAGCGGGAAGCAGGGGATCGGCGGGGAGCTGTTTTTT. Protein product: CASSGKQGIGGELFF.